This TCR beta chain was documented in a study of cytomegalovirus exposure and HLA in healthy donors. Study-wide findings and caveats: In a later analysis, specific HLA alleles were associated with some 16,000 TCR beta sequences at a 0.05 false discovery rate. Among the most significant clusters, several appeared linked to common viral pathogens in a later analysis.

This clone was found a few times. Its antigen remains unidentified. This PCR relied on a set of 60 Vbeta primers and 13 Jbeta primers. Only in-frame clones appear in the TCRdb table, and some are missing; sequencing was by immunoSEQ multiplex PCR. The sample contains under 150,000 clones, around two thirds of which appear only once. Nominally healthy donors were sampled, though unrecorded immune exposures were likely. The CDR3 spans 16 residues. V lost 0 bases and J lost 1; bases outside the gene matches: 4. Germline V lookup: CDR1 SGHKS, CDR2 YYEKEE (reference sequence). This sequence originates from a human donor in good health. V usage is TRBV5-5 and J usage is TRBJ1-1; 9 bases line up with TRBD1. Sequencing was done on a sample of PBMCs. CDR3 DNA: TGTGCCAGCAGCTTGGCGCCGACAGGGGGGAACACTGAAGCTTTCTTT. Translated: CASSLAPTGGNTEAFF.